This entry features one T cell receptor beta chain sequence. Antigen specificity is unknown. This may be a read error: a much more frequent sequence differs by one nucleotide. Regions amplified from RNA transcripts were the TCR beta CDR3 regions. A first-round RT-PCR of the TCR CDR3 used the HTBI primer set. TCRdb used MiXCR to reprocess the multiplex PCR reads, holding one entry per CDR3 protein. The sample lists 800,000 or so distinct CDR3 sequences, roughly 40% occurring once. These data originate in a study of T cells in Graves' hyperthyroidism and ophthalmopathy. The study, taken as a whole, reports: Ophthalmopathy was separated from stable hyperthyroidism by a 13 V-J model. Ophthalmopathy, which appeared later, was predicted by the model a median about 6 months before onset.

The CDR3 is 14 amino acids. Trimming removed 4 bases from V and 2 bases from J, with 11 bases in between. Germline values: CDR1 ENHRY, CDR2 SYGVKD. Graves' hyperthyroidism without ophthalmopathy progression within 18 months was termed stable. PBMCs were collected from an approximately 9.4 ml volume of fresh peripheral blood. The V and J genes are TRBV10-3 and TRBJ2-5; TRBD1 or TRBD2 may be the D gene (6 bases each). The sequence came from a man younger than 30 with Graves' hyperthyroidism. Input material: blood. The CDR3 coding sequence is TGTGCCATCAGTGTGGTAGGGGGGCAAGAGACCCAGTACTTC. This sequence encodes CAISVVGGQETQYF.